This T cell receptor beta chain was captured in a study of graft-versus-host responses after intestinal transplantation. The wider study: Transplant recipients had multivisceral, liver-intestinal, or isolated intestinal grafts. Every recipient underwent anti-thymocyte globulin induction, then tacrolimus and steroids for roughly 3 years. Study-level points and caveats: Among circulating GvH clones, peak levels were associated with early post-transplant declines in HvG clones. GvH clones surfaced in recipient marrow, some emerging earlier in ileum or blood.

Comment on this clone: Its antigen is undetermined.

The authors processed graft tissue to release intraepithelial and lamina propria lymphocytes. The CDR3 spans 11 residues. CDR1 is DFQATT, CDR2 SNEGSKA, per germline (reference sequence). Trimming shortened V by 3 bases and J by 10 bases, and 12 bases separated the two germline ends. Here immunoSEQ multiplex PCR was the method, and the copy in TCRdb shows in-frame clones only, minus some. The table includes more than 700 clones, more than 70% detected once. The sequencing used ileum tissue, collected less than 23 days after intestinal transplant. The rearrangement links TRBV20-1 to TRBJ1-2, with TRBD1 as a possible D gene (5 bases). The receptor was isolated from a human patient who received an intestinal transplant, so some T cells may come from the graft donor. CDR3: CSASRYRPYTF. The DNA of the CDR3 is TGCAGTGCTAGTCGGTACAGGCCCTACACCTTC.